The clone carrying this T cell receptor beta chain was picked up many times. There were TCR beta CDR3 regions amplified from RNA transcripts. Researchers ran a first-round RT-PCR on the TCR CDR3 using the HTBI primer set. TCRdb fed the multiplex PCR reads into MiXCR, producing one record per CDR3 protein. Of around 300,000 distinct CDR3 sequences in the sample, less than 20% were seen once. The data derive from a study of T cells in Graves' hyperthyroidism and ophthalmopathy. Across the study: Pretreatment peripheral blood was obtained at initial diagnosis.

The study left out patients who had uncontrolled infection, other autoimmune disease, pregnancy or lactation. Fresh peripheral blood, under 13 ml, was the source of the PBMCs. Germline assignment: CDR1 LGHDT and CDR2 YNNKEL (reference sequence). The CDR3 spans 15 residues. With V trimmed by 2 bases and J by 4 bases, 7 bases remained unmatched. Specimen: blood. This TCR came from a man in his fifties or sixties with Graves' ophthalmopathy. The chain has TRBV3-1 and TRBJ1-2, with 7 bases that match TRBD1. The CDR3 spells CASSQNRGFSYGYTF. As DNA, the CDR3 is TGTGCCAGCAGCCAAAACAGGGGCTTCAGCTATGGCTACACCTTC. Drawing the rest from reference TRBV3-1 and TRBJ1-2, the complete variable domain is DTAVSQTPKYLVTQMGNDKSIKCEQNLGHDTMYWYKQDSKKFLKIMFSYNNKELIINETVPNRFSPKSPDKAHLNLHINSLELGDSAVYFCASSQNRGFSYGYTFGSGTRLTVV.